The clone carrying this T cell receptor beta chain has just one count. It was the roughly 130-subject validation cohort, separate from the approximately 690-subject first cohort, to which the donors belonged. The CDR3 sequence is 13 residues long. The V and J ends lost 7 bases and 4 bases respectively, with 16 bases between them. Germline assignment: CDR1 SQVTM and CDR2 ANQGSEA. Profiled with immunoSEQ multiplex PCR; TCRdb holds only in-frame clones, not every one. The table lists 260,000 or so clones, around 91% of them singletons, with approximately 3.1% in the top ten. These data belong to a study of cytomegalovirus exposure and HLA in healthy donors. Study background: Later, an analysis reported that the 120 or so validation repertoires had used the same platform as the approximately 680 first-cohort repertoires.

Sequencing was carried out using PBMCs. This sequence was found in a woman aged 25 to 39 in good health and CMV-seronegative. The V gene is TRBV29-1, the J gene TRBJ2-5; D is ambiguous. Here the CDR3 reads CSGVLTSTETQYF. The CDR3 nucleotides are TGCAGCGGGGTCCTTACCTCCACAGAGACCCAGTACTTC.